Shown below are 4 T cell receptor beta chains from a single sample sequenced in a study of vaccination effects on CD4 cells after COVID-19. Sequencing used immunoSEQ multiplex PCR; TCRdb keeps in-frame clones, though not all of them. This table holds about 45,000 clones, around 70% found once. Antigen specificity for these receptors is unknown. The authors isolated CD4+ T cells after ten to eleven days of culture. Participants were vaccinated with two doses of either the BNT162b2 or mRNA-1273 vaccine. Sequenced here: CD4+ T cells from PBMCs cultured without peptide, sampled after COVID-19 vaccination. These receptors came from a human donor who received a COVID-19 vaccine.

This chain links TRBV2 with TRBJ2-5; TRBD1 aligns across 7 bases. The CDR3 loop spans 14 amino acids. Looked up from germline, CDR1 is SNHLY and CDR2 is FYNNEI. The V segment lost 7 bases and the J segment 2 bases; nucleotides outside the gene matches: 7. CDR3 in DNA: TGTGCCAGCACGAGAACGGGACAGCAAGAGACCCAGTACTTC. This codes for CASTRTGQQETQYF.

J is TRBJ1-2 and V is TRBV5-1; D not resolved. Germline V gene data show CDR1 as SGHRS and CDR2 as YFSETQ. CDR3 length: 17 residues. The V end lost 2 bases, the J end lost 3 bases, and 20 bases lay between the germline ends. The CDR3 is CASSFGQANIPHYGYTF. In DNA form, the CDR3 reads TGCGCCAGCAGCTTCGGGCAGGCCAACATCCCCCACTATGGCTACACCTTC.

The chain carries TRBV4-1 and TRBJ2-5, with a possible D match to TRBD2 (5 bases). CDR1 is MGHRA and CDR2 is YSYEKL in the germline V gene. The CDR3 has 15 residues. Trimming took off 4 bases at V and 5 bases at J, with 17 bases between the two ends. The CDR3 loop is CASSRNPGMVETQYF. CDR3 coding DNA: TGCGCCAGCAGCCGGAATCCCGGGATGGTGGAGACCCAGTACTTC.

The chain carries TRBV7-6 and TRBJ1-1; possible D gene TRBD1, 5 bases. Germline CDR1 and CDR2: SGHVS and FNYEAQ. Trimming took 1 base from V and 1 from J, leaving 13 bases between them. The CDR3 extends over 16 amino acids. CDR3 in DNA: TGTGCCAGCAGCTTAGGGGCAAGGGGTCGGAACACTGAAGCTTTCTTT. Its protein product is CASSLGARGRNTEAFF.